Following are 14 T cell receptor beta chains from one sample sequenced in a study of human T cells and chemical hapten exposure. TCRdb recomputed calls from the RACE reads with MiXCR, one row per CDR3 protein. This table has 360,000 or so distinct CDR3 sequences, about 6.9% appearing once. Specified time point: patch test 2, 6 weeks after DPC sensitization. Treatment noted: therapeutic diphenylcyclopropenone sensitization with weekly scalp DPC. The input for sequencing was whole blood, taken in connection with sensitization to the hapten diphenylcyclopropenone (DPC). These receptors came from a woman aged 18-29 years with alopecia areata. Some clones in this sample may be carry-over from other donors' samples.

This clonotype came up a few times. The chain recombines TRBV27 with TRBJ2-5, with 8 bases lining up with TRBD1. This CDR3 has 16 residues. Germline trimming cut 0 bases from V and 1 base from J; bases unmatched to any gene: 4. The germline V gene has CDR1 MNHEY and CDR2 SMNVEV (reference sequence). The CDR3 sequence: CASSLSLDRVQETQYF. The CDR3 DNA sequence: TGTGCCAGCAGTTTATCGTTGGACAGGGTCCAAGAGACCCAGTACTTC.

The chain joins TRBV7-2 to TRBJ2-1; the D is unclear. V dropped 4 bases and J dropped 8 bases, with 9 bases sitting between them. The CDR3 sequence is 12 residues long. Germline assignment: CDR1 SGHTA and CDR2 FQGNSA. As DNA, the CDR3 is TGTGCCAGCAGCTGGGCCACTGATGAGCAGTTCTTC. Translation: CASSWATDEQFF.

The chain has TRBV6-5 and TRBJ2-7; possibly TRBD1 for D (6 bases). This CDR3 is 14 amino acids long. Looked up from germline, CDR1 is MNHEY and CDR2 is SVGAGI. V shed 3 bases and J shed 7 bases, with 16 bases lying between them. CDR3 residues: CASSYGLGADEQYF. The CDR3 nucleotides are TGTGCCAGCAGTTATGGGTTGGGGGCGGATGAGCAGTACTTC.

This clonotype was detected a few times. The chain uses TRBV7-9 and TRBJ1-4, with unresolved D. This CDR3 is 16 amino acids long. Between the trimmed V and J ends, which lost 1 base and 0 bases, there was a span of 9 bases. Germline CDR1 and CDR2: SEHNR and FQNEAQ (reference sequence). The CDR3 coding sequence is TGTGCCAGCAGCTTAGGTCGTACTACAACTAATGAAAAACTGTTTTTT. Amino acids: CASSLGRTTTNEKLFF.

In this sample, this clonotype turned up many times. V gene TRBV6-5 combines with J gene TRBJ1-2; D is possibly TRBD1 (6 bases). The CDR3 has 13 residues. V lost 5 bases, J lost 5 bases, and 12 bases lay in between. Per the germline V gene, CDR1 is MNHEY and CDR2 is SVGAGI. Written as DNA, the CDR3 is TGTGCCAGCAGTCTTGACAGGAAGTATGGCTACACCTTC. Translating it yields CASSLDRKYGYTF.

This clonotype turned up a few times. The chain joins TRBV5-1 to TRBJ1-5; D gene uncertain. Germline CDR1 is SGHRS and CDR2 is YFSETQ. V lost 0 bases to trimming and J lost 5 bases, with 18 bases between them. The CDR3 consists of 17 residues. The CDR3 region is CASSLAWGRGRDQPQHF. The DNA for the CDR3 is TGCGCCAGCAGCTTGGCCTGGGGTAGAGGGAGGGATCAGCCCCAGCATTTT. The whole variable domain, filled in from reference TRBV5-1 and TRBJ1-5, reads KAGVTQTPRYLIKTRGQQVTLSCSPISGHRSVSWYQQTPGQGLQFLFEYFSETQRNKGNFPGRFSGRQFSNSRSEMNVSTLELGDSALYLCASSLAWGRGRDQPQHFGDGTRLSIL.

V gene TRBV6-6 combines with J gene TRBJ2-1; TRBD1 matches 10 bases. Per the germline V gene, CDR1 is MNHNY and CDR2 is SVGAGI (reference sequence). V shed 2 bases, J shed 3 bases, and the junction held 4 bases outside the gene matches. This CDR3 is 16 amino acids long. The DNA of the CDR3 is TGTGCCAGCAGTTACCAGGGACAGGGGAACTACAATGAGCAGTTCTTC. As protein: CASSYQGQGNYNEQFF.

This clonotype was counted ten times or more. The DNA for the CDR3 is TGTGCCAGCAGTTTGATTTCGACAGGGCGACAGCCCCAGCATTTT. Its protein is CASSLISTGRQPQHF. This sequence joins TRBV12-3 or TRBV12-4 and TRBJ1-5; 7 bases fit TRBD1. The CDR3 extends over 15 amino acids. The V segment lost 3 bases and the J segment 7 bases; nucleotides outside the gene matches: 9.

This clonotype was recorded a few times. The chain links TRBV7-2 to TRBJ1-2; D uncertain. The V gene's germline CDR1 is SGHTA and CDR2 FQGNSA. Trimming took 1 base from V and 4 from J, leaving 4 bases between them. The CDR3 consists of 12 residues. CDR3 in amino acids: CASSLVAYGYTF. CDR3 DNA sequence: TGTGCCAGCAGCTTAGTGGCCTATGGCTACACCTTC. The complete variable domain, with remaining parts taken from reference TRBV7-2 and TRBJ1-2, reads GAGVSQSPSNKVTEKGKDVELRCDPISGHTALYWYRQSLGQGLEFLIYFQGNSAPDKSGLPSDRFSAERTGGSVSTLTIQRTQQEDSAVYLCASSLVAYGYTFGSGTRLTVV.

This clonotype has at least ten counts. The V gene is TRBV7-2, the J gene TRBJ1-1; no firm D call. Trimming stripped 0 bases from V and 5 bases from J, with 13 bases between. Per germline, CDR1 SGHTA and CDR2 FQGNSA. The CDR3 runs 15 residues. CDR3 protein: CASSLAERAVTEAFF. The CDR3 DNA sequence: TGTGCCAGCAGCTTAGCTGAGAGGGCGGTTACTGAAGCTTTCTTT.

Ten or more counts support this clonotype. This chain uses TRBV29-1 with TRBJ1-1; D remains unclear. The CDR3 length is 11 residues. CDR1 and CDR2 from the germline V gene are SQVTM and ANQGSEA. Trimming removed 1 base from V and 10 bases from J, with 10 bases in between. In nucleotides, the CDR3 is TGCAGCGTTGAAGGGAGTTTAGGAGCTTTCTTT. Its protein product is CSVEGSLGAFF. Variable domain in full (rest from reference TRBV29-1 and TRBJ1-1): SAVISQKPSRDICQRGTSLTIQCQVDSQVTMMFWYRQQPGQSLTLIATANQGSEATYESGFVIDKFPISRPNLTFSTLTVSNMSPEDSSIYLCSVEGSLGAFFGQGTRLTVV.

The V and J genes are TRBV25-1 and TRBJ2-3, with D perhaps matching TRBD2 (6 bases). Germline values: CDR1 MGHDK, CDR2 SYGVNS. The CDR3 is 12 amino acids. The V and J ends lost 6 bases and 7 bases respectively, with 11 bases between them. CDR3 region: CASSGGVNTQYF. The CDR3 DNA sequence: TGTGCCAGCAGCGGGGGAGTAAATACGCAGTATTTT.

This clonotype was seen a handful of times. This chain joins TRBV4-1 and TRBJ1-5; D remains unclear. CDR1 is MGHRA and CDR2 is YSYEKL in the germline V gene. The CDR3 length is 13 residues. The V end lost 0 bases, the J end lost 4 bases, and 4 bases lay between the germline ends. CDR3 in amino acids: CASSQDMNQPQHF. CDR3 bases: TGCGCCAGCAGCCAAGATATGAATCAGCCCCAGCATTTT.

This clonotype appeared many times. The chain recombines TRBV20-1 with TRBJ1-1; no reliable D call. Germline V gene data show CDR1 as DFQATT and CDR2 as SNEGSKA (reference sequence). The CDR3 consists of 15 residues. Trimming removed 0 bases from V and 0 bases from J, with 11 bases in between. As DNA, the CDR3 is TGCAGTGCTAGAGATTTGGCGGGCATGAACACTGAAGCTTTCTTT. This codes for CSARDLAGMNTEAFF.